The present TCR beta chain was sequenced within a study of post-analysis software for immune sequencing data. Study-wide background: The patients showed relapsing-remitting, secondary progressive and progressive-relapsing multiple sclerosis courses.

Comments on this clonotype: Its antigen is still unknown.

Between the trimmed V and J ends, which lost 5 bases and 13 bases, there was a span of 21 bases. This CDR3 has 15 residues. In germline, CDR1 is LNHNV, CDR2 YYDKDF (reference sequence). Findings of the study overall: Same-batch samples co-clustered strongly by F measure. Patients with multiple sclerosis recorded significantly lower normalized Chao1 diversity than controls, the study found. TRBV5-6, TRBV5-1 and TRBV20-1 were among 4 or 5 TRBV segments more frequent in patients than controls.

Unique molecular identifiers featured in each of the TCR beta cDNA libraries. The authors obtained roughly 500,000 cDNA molecules from approximately 0.91 to 9.4 million T cells. TCRdb passed the PCR reads through MiXCR, listing each CDR3 protein once. The repertoire includes roughly 800,000 distinct CDR3 sequences, 30% of them detected once, and 0.5% to 0.6% sits in the top ten. Sequencing was carried out using blood. The chain uses TRBV15 and TRBJ1-6, with D possibly being TRBD1 (5 bases). This sequence originates from a girl between 10 and 17 years old with multiple sclerosis. The CDR3 protein is CATSRLRDSDGPLHF. CDR3 nucleotides: TGTGCCACCAGCCGCCTCCGGGACTCCGATGGGCCCCTCCACTTT.